This record concerns one T cell receptor beta chain sequence. The sample comes from a study of T cell changes during pregnancy in multiple sclerosis. Clones were read by immunoSEQ multiplex PCR, and TCRdb kept only the in-frame ones, dropping some. The sample holds 55,000 to 85,000 clones; about nine tenths are singletons and the top ten take roughly 0.3%. The germline V gene has CDR1 LNHDA and CDR2 SQIVND (reference sequence). Trimming removed 4 bases from V and 0 bases from J; junction bases left unmatched: 8. The CDR3 covers 16 residues. The clonotype was recovered from a female donor with multiple sclerosis, enrolled in a pregnancy study. The sequencing used CD4+ T cells from peripheral blood mononuclear cells, collected after pregnancy. The V and J genes are TRBV19 and TRBJ1-1, with 7 positions matching TRBD1. This CDR3 reads CASSTSRGTVNTEAFF. CDR3 bases: TGTGCCAGTAGTACCTCTCGCGGGACAGTGAACACTGAAGCTTTCTTT.